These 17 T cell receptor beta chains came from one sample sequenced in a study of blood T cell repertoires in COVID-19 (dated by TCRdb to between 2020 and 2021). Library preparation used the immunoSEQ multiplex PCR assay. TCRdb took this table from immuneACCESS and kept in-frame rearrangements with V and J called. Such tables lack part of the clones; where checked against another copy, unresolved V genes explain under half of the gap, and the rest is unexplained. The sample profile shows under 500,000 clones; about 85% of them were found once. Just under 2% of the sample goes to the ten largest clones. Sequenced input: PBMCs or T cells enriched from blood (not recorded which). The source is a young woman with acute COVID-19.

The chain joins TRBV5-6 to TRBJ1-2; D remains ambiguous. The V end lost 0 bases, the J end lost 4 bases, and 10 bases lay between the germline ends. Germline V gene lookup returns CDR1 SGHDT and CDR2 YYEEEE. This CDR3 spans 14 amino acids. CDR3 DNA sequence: TGTGCCAGCAGCTTGGGTAGTTTCTCCTATGGCTACACCTTC. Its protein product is CASSLGSFSYGYTF.

CDR3 sequence reads: CASSLGLEGAGEQYF. CDR3 bases: TGTGCCAGCAGTTTAGGATTAGAGGGGGCGGGGGAGCAGTACTTC. The chain links TRBV27 to TRBJ2-7, with D tentatively TRBD1 (7 bases). Germline CDR1 reads MNHEY; CDR2 reads SMNVEV (reference sequence). CDR3 size: 15 residues. The V gene lost 2 bases and the J gene lost 7 bases, with 18 bases spanning the gap.

DNA of the CDR3: TGTGCCTGGAGCACAGGGTCGGCTAGCACAGATACGCAGTATTTT. It translates to CAWSTGSASTDTQYF. V gene TRBV30 combines with J gene TRBJ2-3, with D perhaps matching TRBD1 (6 bases). CDR3 length: 15 amino acids. Between the trimmed V and J ends, which lost 3 bases and 0 bases, there was a span of 13 bases. CDR1 is GTSNPN, CDR2 SVGIG, per germline (reference sequence).

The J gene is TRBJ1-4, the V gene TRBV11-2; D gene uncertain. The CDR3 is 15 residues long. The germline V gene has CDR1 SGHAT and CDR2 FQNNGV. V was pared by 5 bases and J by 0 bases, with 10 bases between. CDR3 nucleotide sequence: TGTGCCAGCAGCGCGAAGCCTGCAACTAATGAAAAACTGTTTTTT. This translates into CASSAKPATNEKLFF.

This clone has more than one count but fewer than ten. CDR3 loop: CASSQEPGTGGQPQHF. The CDR3 coding sequence is TGCGCCAGCAGCCAAGAACCCGGGACAGGGGGTCAGCCCCAGCATTTT. V is TRBV4-1 and J is TRBJ1-5; 11 nucleotides agree with TRBD1. V trimming: 0 bases; J trimming: 6 bases; junction bases outside the gene matches: 4. This CDR3 spans 16 amino acids. In germline, CDR1 is MGHRA, CDR2 YSYEKL.

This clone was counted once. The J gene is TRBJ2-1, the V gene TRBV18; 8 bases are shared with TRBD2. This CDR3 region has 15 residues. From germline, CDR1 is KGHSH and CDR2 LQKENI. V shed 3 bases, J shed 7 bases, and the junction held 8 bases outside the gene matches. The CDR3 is CASSPGIAGSNEQFF. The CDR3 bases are TGTGCCAGCTCACCGGGGATAGCGGGATCGAATGAGCAGTTCTTC.

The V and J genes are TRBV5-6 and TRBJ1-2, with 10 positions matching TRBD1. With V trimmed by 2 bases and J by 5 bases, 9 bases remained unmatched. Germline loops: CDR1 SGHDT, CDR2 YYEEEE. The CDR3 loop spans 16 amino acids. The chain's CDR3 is CASSFPGTGVLYGYTF. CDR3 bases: TGTGCCAGCAGCTTTCCCGGGACAGGGGTATTATATGGCTACACCTTC.

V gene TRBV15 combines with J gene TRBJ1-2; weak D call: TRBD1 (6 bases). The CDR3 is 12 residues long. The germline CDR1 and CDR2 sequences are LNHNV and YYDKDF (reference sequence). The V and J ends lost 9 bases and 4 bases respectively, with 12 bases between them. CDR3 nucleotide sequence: TGTGCCACTGGCGACAGGACCTATGGCTACACCTTC. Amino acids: CATGDRTYGYTF.

The chain's CDR3 is CASGLETGGSGNTIYF. The CDR3 DNA sequence: TGTGCTAGTGGTTTGGAAACAGGTGGCTCTGGAAACACCATATATTTT. The chain couples TRBV12-5 to TRBJ1-3; a weak D match, TRBD1 (5 bases). This CDR3 is 16 amino acids long. V lost 1 base to trimming and J lost 0 bases, with 10 bases between them. CDR1 is LGHNT, CDR2 FRNRAP, per germline.

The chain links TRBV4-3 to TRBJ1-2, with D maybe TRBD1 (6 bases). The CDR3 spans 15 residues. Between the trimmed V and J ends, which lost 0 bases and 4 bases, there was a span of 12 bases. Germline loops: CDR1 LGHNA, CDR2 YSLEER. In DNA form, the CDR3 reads TGCGCCAGCAGCCAAGATAGACGGACAGCCTATGGCTACACCTTC. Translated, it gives CASSQDRRTAYGYTF.

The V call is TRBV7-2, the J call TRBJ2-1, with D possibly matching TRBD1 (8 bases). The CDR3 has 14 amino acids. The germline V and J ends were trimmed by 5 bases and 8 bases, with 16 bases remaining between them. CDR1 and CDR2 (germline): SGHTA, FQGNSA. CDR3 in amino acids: CASSPGQGGYEQFF. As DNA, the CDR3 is TGTGCCAGCAGCCCAGGACAGGGAGGGTATGAGCAGTTCTTC.

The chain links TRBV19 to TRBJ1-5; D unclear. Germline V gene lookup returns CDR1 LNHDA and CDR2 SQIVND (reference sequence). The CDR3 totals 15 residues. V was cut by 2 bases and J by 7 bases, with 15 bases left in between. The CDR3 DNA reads TGTGCCAGTAGTATAAAGCAGGCTGGAATCCAGCCCCAGCATTTT. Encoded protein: CASSIKQAGIQPQHF.

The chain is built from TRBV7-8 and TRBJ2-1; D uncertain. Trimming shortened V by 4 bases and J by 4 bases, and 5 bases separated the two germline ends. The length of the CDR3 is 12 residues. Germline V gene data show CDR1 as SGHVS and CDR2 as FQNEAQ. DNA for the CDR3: TGTGCCAGCAGCTCCCTGTACAATGAGCAGTTCTTC. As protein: CASSSLYNEQFF.

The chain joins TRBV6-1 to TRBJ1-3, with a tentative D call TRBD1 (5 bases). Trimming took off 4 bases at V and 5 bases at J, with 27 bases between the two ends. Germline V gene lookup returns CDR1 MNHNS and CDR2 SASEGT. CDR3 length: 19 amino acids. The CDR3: CASSGAGPSTERGRNTIYF. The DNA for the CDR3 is TGTGCCAGCAGTGGGGCGGGGCCCTCGACAGAGCGGGGAAGAAACACCATATATTTT.

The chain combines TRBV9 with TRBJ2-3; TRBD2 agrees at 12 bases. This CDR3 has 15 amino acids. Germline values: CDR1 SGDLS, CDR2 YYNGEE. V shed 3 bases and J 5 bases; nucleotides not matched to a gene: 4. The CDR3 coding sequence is TGTGCCAGCAGCGGACTAGCGGGGGAGGGAGATACGCAGTATTTT. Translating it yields CASSGLAGEGDTQYF.

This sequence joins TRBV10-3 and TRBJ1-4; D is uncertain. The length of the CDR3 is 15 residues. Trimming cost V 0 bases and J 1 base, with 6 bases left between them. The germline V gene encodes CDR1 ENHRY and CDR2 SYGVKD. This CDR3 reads CAISESGQTNEKLFF. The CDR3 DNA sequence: TGTGCCATCAGTGAGTCCGGTCAAACTAATGAAAAACTGTTTTTT.

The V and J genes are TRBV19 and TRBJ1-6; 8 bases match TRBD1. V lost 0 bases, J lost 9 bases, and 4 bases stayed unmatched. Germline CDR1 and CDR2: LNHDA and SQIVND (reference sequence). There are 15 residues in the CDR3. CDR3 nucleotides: TGTGCCAGTAGTATAGAAGGACAGGGTACTTCACCCCTCCACTTT. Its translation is CASSIEGQGTSPLHF.